This T cell receptor beta chain was sequenced during a study of blood T cell repertoires in COVID-19. With 3 bases removed from V and 4 bases from J, the gap between germline ends came to 10 bases. The CDR3 totals 15 residues. Germline lookup yields CDR1 MDHEN and CDR2 SYDVKM. Sequencing used immunoSEQ multiplex PCR; TCRdb keeps in-frame clones, though not all of them. The sample has 40,000 or so clones; about four fifths are singletons. The specimen was peripheral blood. This TCR derives from a man in his 60s in a cohort sampled during active COVID-19. The chain has TRBV28 and TRBJ1-6; D might be TRBD1 (6 bases). The CDR3 is CASSLRTAYNSPLHF. The CDR3 DNA is TGTGCCAGCAGTTTGAGGACAGCGTATAATTCACCCCTCCACTTT.